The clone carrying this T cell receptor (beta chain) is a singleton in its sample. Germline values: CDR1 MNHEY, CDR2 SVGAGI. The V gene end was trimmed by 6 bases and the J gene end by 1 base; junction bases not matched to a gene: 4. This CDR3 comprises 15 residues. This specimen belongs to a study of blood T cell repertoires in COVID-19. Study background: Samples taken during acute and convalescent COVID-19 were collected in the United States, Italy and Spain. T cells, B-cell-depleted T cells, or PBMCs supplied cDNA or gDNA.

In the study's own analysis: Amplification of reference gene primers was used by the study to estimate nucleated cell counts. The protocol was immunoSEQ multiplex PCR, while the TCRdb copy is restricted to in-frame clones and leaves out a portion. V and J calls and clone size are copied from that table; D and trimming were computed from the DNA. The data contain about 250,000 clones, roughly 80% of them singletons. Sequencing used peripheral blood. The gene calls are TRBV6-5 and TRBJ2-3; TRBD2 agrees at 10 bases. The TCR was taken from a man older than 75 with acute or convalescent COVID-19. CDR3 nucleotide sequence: TGTGCCAGCAGGTTAGCGGGGGGACGCACAGATACGCAGTATTTT. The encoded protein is CASRLAGGRTDTQYF.